This T cell receptor (beta chain) was identified during a study of T cells in localized non-small cell lung cancer. Data came from immunoSEQ multiplex PCR; TCRdb stores just in-frame clones and leaves some out. The profile covers 21,000 or so clones, with approximately 87% appearing a single time and about 16% taken by the ten largest. Whole-study findings and limits: The greatest T cell clonality was found in uninvolved adjacent lung (higher than in tumor). When the top 100 tumor clones were examined, a median about 60 of them also appeared in the adjacent lung, which was paired and uninvolved.

On this clone itself: Its antigen is not identified.

The CDR3 sequence is 21 residues long. The germline gives CDR1 SGDLS, CDR2 YYNGEE. V was pared by 2 bases and J by 6 bases, with 25 bases of the junction left unmatched. The TCR originated in a woman aged 35-75 years with stage II squamous cell lung carcinoma. V and J are TRBV9 and TRBJ2-2, with TRBD1 identical over 7 bases. The material was PBMCs, obtained before any cancer treatment. Written as DNA, the CDR3 is TGTGCCAGCAGCGTTAGGTCGGGTCGTAATAGAGGGGGCGCGAGCGCCGGGGAGCTGTTTTTT. It is translated as CASSVRSGRNRGGASAGELFF.